The clone carrying this T cell receptor (beta chain) has a handful of counts. Antigen unknown. The germline gives CDR1 SGHKS, CDR2 YYEKEE (reference sequence). Trimming left V 7 bases short and J 7 bases short, with 17 bases between. This CDR3 spans 13 amino acids. The data are from a study of shared clonotypes between healthy human individuals. Study-level findings and limits: In several donors, around 4.8% of naive CD4 clonotypes appeared in common.

Clones were read by immunoSEQ multiplex PCR, and TCRdb kept only the in-frame ones, dropping some. The sample yields about 700,000 clones, approximately 79% seen once. The chain is built from TRBV5-5 and TRBJ1-1; D not resolved. The receptor's source is a woman aged 25 to 39 in good health. Sequencing was done on a sample of memory CD4+ T cells sorted from blood. This sample's subset: CD45RA-negative fraction. CDR3 bases: TGTGCCAGCCTAATTCCTGGTTTTAATGAAGCTTTCTTT. Protein sequence: CASLIPGFNEAFF.